This record covers a single T cell receptor beta chain. This clone came up once. Its target antigen remains unknown. No much larger clone exists at a distance of one base, and base qualities are not known. The CDR3, from cysteine to phenylalanine, totals 14 residues. Only the CDR3 part of the read is kept: 42 bases, read in frame from the first base. V is shortened by 0 bases, J by 2 bases, and the region joining them spans 7 bases. Per the germline V gene, MNHEY is the CDR1 and SVGAGI is the CDR2. Interpreted using the paper, the time point label stands for: baseline before first vaccination. The vaccinee samples were drawn from two UK trials, COV001 and COV002, one of which was a single-blind randomized controlled phase 2/3 trial testing AZD1222 (ChAdOx1 nCoV-19) in healthy adults. For TCRbeta chain sequencing, PBMC samples were collected from trial participants at day 0 and at day 28 after the second dose.

The data derive from a study of T cell responses to AZD1222 COVID-19 vaccine (dated by TCRdb to about 2021). For context, the study as a whole: AZD1222 recipients given second doses at about 4 weeks or at about 12 weeks were pooled, since spike-specific TCR depth and breadth were not found to differ between the two schedules. A total of 230 to 250 trial participants underwent TCR sequencing, of whom 207 received two doses of AZD1222 and roughly 25 received two doses of the MenACWY control vaccine. Trial participants were enrolled into age subgroups of 18-55, 56-69 and 70-plus years, which contained approximately 150, 28 and 58 TCR-sequenced participants, respectively. The paper's findings and limits, for the study overall: Nearly half of unique spike-specific TCRs reportedly recognized epitopes outside regions mutated in the B.1.351 and B.1.1.7 variants. Spike-specific TCR breadth and depth rose significantly after two AZD1222 doses compared with day 0 and with MenACWY recipients. Conclusions about previously exposed vaccinees were limited because only five to seven AZD1222 recipients were SARS-CoV-2 seropositive at baseline. Participants were mostly white British and included more females than males, and it was suggested by the authors that clonal diversity may have been underestimated. The whole spike protein was spanned by vaccine-associated CD4 TCRs, and dominant responses were seen in regions 160-218 and 743-854. In the small 56-69-year group, the increase in depth fell short of significance, most likely because of low power. No day 14 peak-response samples were available, so repertoires were characterized only after the peak T cell response.

The CDR3 regions of human TCRbeta chains were analyzed by immunosequencing. The paper's processing steps were these. TCRs in the repertoires were compared against a reference library of SARS-CoV-2-specific TCRs that had been generated with the MIRA antigen-specificity platform. Breadth was defined as the fraction of unique TCRs that were SARS-CoV-2-associated. Depth was defined as the fraction of total T cells that were SARS-CoV-2-associated. Using the MIRA data, each spike-specific TCR was assigned both to the spike region to which the TCR was reactive and to a CD4 or CD8 class. Log10-transformed breadth and depth values were compared by one-way ANOVA with Sidak's multiple comparisons tests. In its TCRdb copy, this immuneACCESS table keeps in-frame sequences only and misses some clones. Where compared with another copy, unresolved V genes explain less than half of these, and the others have no known cause. That table is the source of V, J and clone size, and D and trimming were worked out from the DNA. The sample table records 150,000 or so clones; less than 95% of these occur just once. The ten largest clones capture around 1.5% of the sample.

The material sequenced was peripheral blood, taken on day 0 of AZD1222 vaccination. The sequence links TRBV6-5 to TRBJ1-2; TRBD1 is possibly the D segment (6 matching bases). The clonotype was recovered from an adult in good health. Here the CDR3 is given as CASSYSTGNYGYTF. The nucleotide sequence reads TGTGCCAGCAGTTACTCGACAGGCAACTATGGCTACACCTTC.